The 17 T cell receptor beta chains presented below share a single source sample, sequenced in a study of blood T cell repertoires in COVID-19. Sequencing used immunoSEQ multiplex PCR; TCRdb keeps in-frame clones, though not all of them. The data show approximately 200,000 clones, 87% seen once. Source material: PBMCs or T cells enriched from blood (not recorded which). Receptor source: a woman in her 30s who had recovered from COVID-19.

The genes are TRBV7-2 and TRBJ2-7, with 7 bases lining up with TRBD1. CDR1 is SGHTA, CDR2 FQGNSA, per germline. This CDR3 spans 15 amino acids. J gave up 4 bases and V 5 bases, and 11 bases lay outside the gene matches. The CDR3 DNA is TGTGCCAGCAGCCAGGTGTGGGACAGCACATACGAGCAGTACTTC. Translated, it gives CASSQVWDSTYEQYF.

The chain recombines TRBV10-3 with TRBJ2-5, with 10 bases that match TRBD2. Germline-derived CDR1 and CDR2 are ENHRY and SYGVKD. The CDR3 covers 15 residues. The trim removed 10 bases at V and 4 bases at J, leaving 12 bases unmatched. CDR3 protein: CASLGGAGGPETQYF. The DNA for the CDR3 is TGTGCCAGCCTCGGAGGAGCGGGAGGGCCAGAGACCCAGTACTTC.

The chain links TRBV11-3 to TRBJ2-7, with a tentative D call TRBD1 (6 bases). This CDR3 region has 14 residues. V was shortened by 4 bases and J by 4 bases, with 14 bases between the two germline ends. The V gene's germline CDR1 is SGHNT and CDR2 YENEEA. DNA for the CDR3: TGTGCCAGCAGCTCACAGACAGGCGGATACGAGCAGTACTTC. Translating gives CASSSQTGGYEQYF.

The V and J genes are TRBV4-3 and TRBJ2-3; no reliable D call. The CDR3 covers 12 residues. The V end was cut by 0 bases, the J end by 7 bases, with 5 bases between. Germline CDR1 reads LGHNA; CDR2 reads YSLEER. The CDR3 sequence is CASSQDGHTQYF. The CDR3 coding sequence is TGCGCCAGCAGCCAAGATGGGCATACGCAGTATTTT.

The V call is TRBV7-9, the J call TRBJ1-4, with TRBD1 matching over 8 bases. This CDR3 has 17 amino acids. Germline V gene sequence: CDR1 SEHNR, CDR2 FQNEAQ (reference sequence). V was clipped by 3 bases and J by 0 bases; unmatched bases: 6. CDR3 amino acids: CASSFPGTGPTNEKLFF. The CDR3, as DNA: TGTGCCAGCAGCTTTCCGGGGACAGGTCCAACTAATGAAAAACTGTTTTTT.

The V call is TRBV5-1, the J call TRBJ2-2; 11 bases fit TRBD2. The CDR3 is 15 residues long. V gave up 3 bases and J gave up 4 bases; unmatched junction bases: 2. Germline V gene sequence: CDR1 SGHRS, CDR2 YFSETQ. DNA for the CDR3: TGCGCCAGCAGCTCAGGACTAGCGGGCACCGGGGAGCTGTTTTTT. Translated: CASSSGLAGTGELFF.

This clone has more than one count but fewer than ten. The chain is built from TRBV21-1 and TRBJ1-1. TRBV21-1 counts as a pseudogene. This CDR3 has 16 residues. The CDR3 is CASSPGRGAKNTEAFF. The CDR3 nucleotides are TGTGCCAGCAGCCCCGGCCGGGGGGCGAAAAACACTGAAGCTTTCTTT.

This chain joins TRBV7-8 and TRBJ1-2; D unclear. The CDR3 spans 16 residues. V was trimmed by 5 bases and J by 2 bases, leaving 18 bases between them. The germline V gene has CDR1 SGHVS and CDR2 FQNEAQ. The chain's CDR3 is CASSLGAGRKNYGYTF. As DNA, the CDR3 is TGTGCCAGCAGCCTAGGCGCCGGGAGAAAAAACTATGGCTACACCTTC.

The gene calls are TRBV24-1 and TRBJ2-1, with D possibly being TRBD2 (6 bases). The CDR3 runs 13 residues. With 9 bases removed from V and 10 bases from J, the gap between germline ends came to 18 bases. The germline CDR1 and CDR2 sequences are KGHDR and SFDVKD. The CDR3 DNA reads TGTGCCACCGAACATAGCGGACCCTCGGAGCAGTTCTTC. Protein sequence: CATEHSGPSEQFF.

This chain joins TRBV27 and TRBJ1-3, with 7 bases fitting TRBD1. The CDR3 consists of 14 residues. Germline V gene lookup returns CDR1 MNHEY and CDR2 SMNVEV (reference sequence). V dropped 0 bases and J dropped 4; count of bases not matched to a gene: 0. The CDR3 DNA reads TGTGCCAGCAGTTTATCCAGGGGGGGAAACACCATATATTTT. Its translation: CASSLSRGGNTIYF.

J is TRBJ1-2 and V is TRBV12-3 or TRBV12-4; 8 bases align to TRBD1. With V trimmed by 4 bases and J by 9 bases, 7 bases remained unmatched. The CDR3 contains 13 residues. The CDR3 sequence: CASSSLDRARYTF. The CDR3 DNA reads as TGTGCCAGCAGTTCCTTGGACAGGGCGCGCTACACCTTC.

This chain links TRBV9 with TRBJ1-2; 9 positions match TRBD1. The CDR3 consists of 15 residues. In germline, CDR1 is SGDLS, CDR2 YYNGEE. The J segment lost 2 bases and the V segment lost 4 bases, leaving 6 bases of the junction unmatched. The chain's CDR3 is CASSMTGQGNYGYTF. CDR3 in DNA: TGTGCCAGCAGCATGACGGGACAGGGAAACTATGGCTACACCTTC.

The chain is built from TRBV7-2 and TRBJ2-7; 10 bases fit TRBD2. The V gene end was trimmed by 6 bases and the J gene end by 4 bases; junction bases not matched to a gene: 6. Germline V CDR1 and CDR2: SGHTA, FQGNSA. The CDR3 runs to 14 residues. CDR3 region: CASRKAGGRYEQYF. The CDR3 DNA reads TGTGCCAGCAGAAAAGCGGGGGGGCGGTACGAGCAGTACTTC. Based on the CDR3 plus reference TRBV7-2 and TRBJ2-7, the full variable domain is GAGVSQSPSNKVTEKGKDVELRCDPISGHTALYWYRQSLGQGLEFLIYFQGNSAPDKSGLPSDRFSAERTGGSVSTLTIQRTQQEDSAVYLCASRKAGGRYEQYFGPGTRLTVT.

Only one count was recorded for this clone. The chain joins TRBV4-2 to TRBJ1-1, with a possible D match to TRBD1 (6 bases). The CDR3 is 18 residues long. Per germline, CDR1 LGHNA and CDR2 YNFKEQ. V lost 0 bases and J lost 0, with 17 bases in between. The CDR3 region is CASSQDAPPRGMNTEAFF. The CDR3 DNA reads TGTGCCAGCAGCCAAGATGCCCCCCCGAGGGGGATGAACACTGAAGCTTTCTTT.

The chain employs TRBV2 and TRBJ2-3; possible D gene TRBD1, 5 bases. Trimming took 4 bases from V and 7 from J, leaving 12 bases between them. The CDR3 runs 13 residues. CDR1 and CDR2 (germline): SNHLY, FYNNEI. This CDR3 is CASSGDSLNTQYF. The DNA of the CDR3 is TGTGCCAGCAGTGGAGACAGCTTGAATACGCAGTATTTT.

The table lists this clone with a few counts. The chain uses TRBV6-5 and TRBJ2-7; the D gene is possibly TRBD1 (6 bases). CDR1 is MNHEY and CDR2 is SVGAGI in the germline V gene. V lost 11 bases and J 3 bases, leaving 14 bases between the germline ends. The CDR3 is made up of 12 amino acids. CDR3 nucleotides: TGTGCCGTTCGGGACACCAACTACGAGCAGTACTTC. It encodes CAVRDTNYEQYF.

This chain joins TRBV7-9 and TRBJ2-6, with TRBD2 as a possible D gene (6 bases). This CDR3 contains 15 residues. Germline CDR1 reads SEHNR; CDR2 reads FQNEAQ (reference sequence). V lost 10 bases to trimming and J lost 0 bases, with 13 bases between them. Here the CDR3 reads CANTHGGSGANVLTF. The CDR3 nucleotides read TGTGCCAATACGCACGGGGGCTCTGGGGCCAACGTCCTGACTTTC. The full variable domain, rest sourced from reference TRBV7-9 and TRBJ2-6, is DTGVSQNPRHKITKRGQNVTFRCDPISEHNRLYWYRQTLGQGPEFLTYFQNEAQLEKSRLLSDRFSAERPKGSFSTLEIQRTEQGDSAMYLCANTHGGSGANVLTFGAGSRLTVL.